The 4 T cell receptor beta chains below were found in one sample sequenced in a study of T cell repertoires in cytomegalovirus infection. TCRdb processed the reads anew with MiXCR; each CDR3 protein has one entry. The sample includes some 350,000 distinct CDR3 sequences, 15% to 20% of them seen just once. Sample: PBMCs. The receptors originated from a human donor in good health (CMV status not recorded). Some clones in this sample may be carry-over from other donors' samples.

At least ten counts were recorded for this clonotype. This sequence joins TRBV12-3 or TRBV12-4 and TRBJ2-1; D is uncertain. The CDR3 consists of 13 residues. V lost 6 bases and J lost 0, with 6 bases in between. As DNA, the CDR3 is TGTGCCAGCAGAGAAAGCTCCTACAATGAGCAGTTCTTC. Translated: CASRESSYNEQFF.

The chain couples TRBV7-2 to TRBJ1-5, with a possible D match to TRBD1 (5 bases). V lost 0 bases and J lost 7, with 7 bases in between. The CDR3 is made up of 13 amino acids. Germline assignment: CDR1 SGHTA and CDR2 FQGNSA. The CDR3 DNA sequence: TGTGCCAGCAGCTTAGCGGGGACCCAGCCCCAGCATTTT. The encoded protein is CASSLAGTQPQHF.

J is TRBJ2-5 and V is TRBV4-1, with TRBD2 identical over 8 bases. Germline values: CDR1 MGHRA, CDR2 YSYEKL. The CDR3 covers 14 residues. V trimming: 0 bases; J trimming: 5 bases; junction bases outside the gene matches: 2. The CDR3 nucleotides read TGCGCCAGCAGCCAAGAGGGACTAGGGGAGACCCAGTACTTC. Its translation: CASSQEGLGETQYF.

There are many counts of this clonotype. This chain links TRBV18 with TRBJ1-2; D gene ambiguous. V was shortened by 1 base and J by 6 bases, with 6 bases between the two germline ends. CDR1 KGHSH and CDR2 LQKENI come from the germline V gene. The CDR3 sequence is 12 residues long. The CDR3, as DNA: TGTGCCAGCTCACCACAGATAGATGGCTACACCTTC. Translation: CASSPQIDGYTF.